Shown below are 32 T cell receptor beta chains from a single sample sequenced in a study of blood T cell repertoires in COVID-19 (dated by TCRdb to about 2020). Library generation was performed with the immunoSEQ multiplex PCR assay. TCRdb obtained this table from immuneACCESS and retained in-frame rearrangements with V and J assigned. These tables miss some clones; where compared with another copy, unresolved V genes account for less than half of the shortfall, and the remainder is unexplained. This sample has tens of thousands of clones in its table, and roughly nine tenths of those were observed once. The ten most abundant clones make up roughly 5.1% of the sample. The sample comprised peripheral blood. The receptors stem from a man aged 60 to 69 with COVID-19, enrolled during active disease.

Here the CDR3 DNA reads TGCGCCAGCAGCCCCGGAGGGGGCAACACTGAAGCTTTCTTT. Translating it yields CASSPGGGNTEAFF. The chain has TRBV5-1 and TRBJ1-1, with 7 bases lining up with TRBD1. This CDR3 contains 14 residues. V shed 4 bases and J 2 bases; nucleotides not matched to a gene: 5. The germline V gene encodes CDR1 SGHRS and CDR2 YFSETQ.

This chain joins TRBV2 and TRBJ2-7; 10 nucleotides align to TRBD2. The CDR3 runs to 13 residues. The germline V gene encodes CDR1 SNHLY and CDR2 FYNNEI. V lost 7 bases to trimming and J lost 3 bases; unmatched junction nucleotides: 3. CDR3 in DNA: TGTGCCAGCAAAGCTAGCGGGAGCTACGAGCAGTACTTC. Encoded protein: CASKASGSYEQYF.

V and J are TRBV3-1 (or the pseudogene TRBV3-2) and TRBJ2-7; D gene uncertain. The germline V gene has CDR1 LGHDT and CDR2 YNNKEL (reference sequence). The ends were cut back, 6 bases at V and 1 base at J, with 7 bases in the middle. CDR3 length: 12 amino acids. The CDR3 spells CASSPPSYEQYF. The CDR3 region has the DNA TGTGCCAGCAGTCCTCCTTCCTACGAGCAGTACTTC.

V gene TRBV21-1 combines with J gene TRBJ2-1; no DNA check was done on the table's D call, TRBD2. TRBV21-1 is shown as a pseudogene. The CDR3 has 15 residues. The CDR3 protein is CASSNGRRTYNEQFF. In nucleotides, the CDR3 is TGTGCCAGCAGCAACGGGAGACGTACTTACAATGAGCAGTTCTTC.

The genes are TRBV7-9 and TRBJ1-1; 7 bases are a match to TRBD1. CDR3 length: 17 amino acids. In germline, CDR1 is SEHNR, CDR2 FQNEAQ (reference sequence). The V gene end was trimmed by 5 bases and the J gene end by 3 bases; junction bases not matched to a gene: 15. The CDR3 DNA reads TGTGCCAGCAGCCTTCGGACAGGCCTCCAGCGGGACACTGAAGCTTTCTTT. This gives the protein CASSLRTGLQRDTEAFF.

The V gene is TRBV11-2, the J gene TRBJ2-7; 8 nucleotides match TRBD1. Germline CDR1 reads SGHAT; CDR2 reads FQNNGV. There are 13 residues in the CDR3. After removal of 5 bases from V and 6 bases from J, the junction contained 6 bases not matched to a gene. This CDR3 is CASSLDRESEQYF. The CDR3 region has the DNA TGTGCCAGCAGCCTGGACAGGGAAAGCGAGCAGTACTTC.

This chain uses TRBV27 with TRBJ1-2; 7 positions agree with TRBD1. The CDR3 totals 13 residues. CDR1 is MNHEY, CDR2 SMNVEV, per germline (reference sequence). J lost 5 bases, V lost 6 bases, and 6 bases had no gene match. CDR3 amino acids: CASRQTGKYGYTF. CDR3 nucleotide sequence: TGTGCCAGCAGGCAGACAGGGAAATATGGCTACACCTTC.

The rearrangement links TRBV2 to TRBJ1-4; 7 bases align to TRBD1. The CDR3 is made up of 14 amino acids. The V gene end was trimmed by 7 bases and the J gene end by 8 bases; junction bases not matched to a gene: 10. The germline V gene has CDR1 SNHLY and CDR2 FYNNEI. The CDR3 sequence: CASKLTGQREKLFF. The CDR3 nucleotides are TGTGCCAGCAAATTGACAGGGCAGAGGGAAAAACTGTTTTTT.

The V call is TRBV4-2, the J call TRBJ2-7, with TRBD1 matching over 7 bases. The V gene end was trimmed by 0 bases and the J gene end by 9 bases; junction bases not matched to a gene: 11. The CDR3 has 15 amino acids. CDR1 is LGHNA and CDR2 is YNFKEQ in the germline V gene. CDR3 bases: TGTGCCAGCAGCCAAGATTGGGGGACAGTATTGACGCAGTACTTC. Its protein product is CASSQDWGTVLTQYF.

This clone was recorded only once. The rearrangement uses TRBV28 and TRBJ2-2, with 8 bases identical to TRBD2. The V gene end was trimmed by 5 bases and the J gene end by 2 bases; junction bases not matched to a gene: 7. The germline V gene has CDR1 MDHEN and CDR2 SYDVKM. The CDR3 totals 16 residues. CDR3 DNA: TGTGCCAGCAGTGATACTAGCGGAGCTAACACCGGGGAGCTGTTTTTT. Protein product: CASSDTSGANTGELFF.

The chain carries TRBV7-9 and TRBJ2-1, with 9 bases that match TRBD2. J gave up 7 bases and V 5 bases, and 12 bases lay outside the gene matches. Per the germline V gene, CDR1 is SEHNR and CDR2 is FQNEAQ (reference sequence). The CDR3 runs to 16 residues. The CDR3 spells CASSDLSAGGRNEQFF. In DNA, the CDR3 is TGTGCCAGCAGCGACCTGTCTGCGGGAGGGAGAAATGAGCAGTTCTTC.

This clone showed up just a few times. The chain carries TRBV5-4 and TRBJ1-1; D is possibly TRBD1 (5 bases). There are 15 residues in the CDR3. The V and J ends lost 3 bases and 0 bases respectively, with 12 bases between them. Germline V gives CDR1 SGHNT, CDR2 YYREEE (reference sequence). The CDR3 coding sequence is TGTGCCAGCAGCTCAGGAGGGGAGATGAACACTGAAGCTTTCTTT. Translation: CASSSGGEMNTEAFF.

The chain carries TRBV25-1 and TRBJ2-1; perhaps TRBD2 as D (7 bases). V was pared by 2 bases and J by 9 bases, with 20 bases between. The germline V gene encodes CDR1 MGHDK and CDR2 SYGVNS. CDR3 size: 16 residues. CDR3 nucleotide sequence: TGTGCCAGCAGTGAACCCGGAGGGGGGGAGGCGGGTGAGCAGTTCTTC. Encoded protein: CASSEPGGGEAGEQFF.

The chain joins TRBV5-1 to TRBJ1-2, with D uncertain. The CDR3 runs 16 residues. Germline V gene sequence: CDR1 SGHRS, CDR2 YFSETQ. Deletions cut 1 base from V and 1 base from J, with 14 bases between. The CDR3 coding sequence is TGCGCCAGCAGCTTGTCTTGGCAGGTGATTAACTATGGCTACACCTTC. The encoded protein is CASSLSWQVINYGYTF. Full variable domain (remainder filled in from reference TRBV5-1 and TRBJ1-2): KAGVTQTPRYLIKTRGQQVTLSCSPISGHRSVSWYQQTPGQGLQFLFEYFSETQRNKGNFPGRFSGRQFSNSRSEMNVSTLELGDSALYLCASSLSWQVINYGYTFGSGTRLTVV.

The CDR3 nucleotides are TGTGCCAGCAGGTACTCGGAGACCGGGGAGCTGTTTTTT. Translated: CASRYSETGELFF. The chain couples TRBV28 to TRBJ2-2; D not certain. From germline, CDR1 is MDHEN and CDR2 SYDVKM. Trimming shortened V by 6 bases and J by 5 bases, and 10 bases separated the two germline ends. The CDR3 runs 13 residues. Supplemented by reference TRBV28 and TRBJ2-2, the full variable domain reads DVKVTQSSRYLVKRTGEKVFLECVQDMDHENMFWYRQDPGLGLRLIYFSYDVKMKEKGDIPEGYSVSREKKERFSLILESASTNQTSMYLCASRYSETGELFFGEGSRLTVL.

The rearrangement uses TRBV13 and TRBJ2-7, with 13 nucleotides matching TRBD2. With 2 bases clipped from V and 3 bases from J, the junction kept 7 bases outside the gene matches. Germline lookup yields CDR1 PRHDT and CDR2 FYEKMQ (reference sequence). The CDR3 is made up of 17 amino acids. DNA of the CDR3: TGTGCCAGCAGCTTAATCGGGACTAGCGGGACCGACTACGAGCAGTACTTC. Protein product: CASSLIGTSGTDYEQYF.

The V and J genes are TRBV19 and TRBJ2-7; 7 bases agree with TRBD2. With V trimmed by 7 bases and J by 0 bases, 6 bases remained unmatched. The CDR3 spans 14 residues. Germline V CDR1 and CDR2: LNHDA, SQIVND (reference sequence). CDR3 sequence: CASKGLQNSYEQYF. The CDR3 nucleotides are TGTGCCAGTAAGGGACTACAGAACTCCTACGAGCAGTACTTC.

The CDR3 sequence: CASKFPGQDYYEQYF. CDR3 bases: TGTGCCAGCAAATTCCCGGGACAGGACTACTACGAGCAGTACTTC. The J gene is TRBJ2-7, the V gene TRBV28; TRBD1 agrees at 8 bases. The CDR3 loop spans 15 amino acids. Germline CDR1 and CDR2: MDHEN and SYDVKM. With V trimmed by 7 bases and J by 3 bases, 11 bases remained unmatched.

This sequence joins TRBV28 and TRBJ1-1; D gene ambiguous. The V and J ends lost 6 bases and 3 bases respectively, with 5 bases between them. CDR3 length: 11 amino acids. Germline V gene lookup returns CDR1 MDHEN and CDR2 SYDVKM. In DNA form, the CDR3 reads TGTGCCAGCAGAAGCTACACTGAAGCTTTCTTT. Its translation: CASRSYTEAFF.

The chain is built from TRBV6-5 and TRBJ2-7, with 7 bases that match TRBD1. This CDR3 has 13 residues. The V gene end was trimmed by 5 bases and the J gene end by 2 bases; junction bases not matched to a gene: 3. In germline, CDR1 is MNHEY, CDR2 SVGAGI. CDR3 DNA: TGTGCCAGCAGTAATGGACAGGCCTACGAGCAGTACTTC. This translates into CASSNGQAYEQYF.

This chain uses TRBV4-1 with TRBJ2-5, with D possibly matching TRBD1 (6 bases). With 4 bases removed from V and 9 bases from J, the gap between germline ends came to 18 bases. The germline gives CDR1 MGHRA, CDR2 YSYEKL. This CDR3 contains 14 residues. As DNA, the CDR3 is TGCGCCAGCAGCCCCAGACAGGACCTTGTGGCCCAGTACTTC. Translating it yields CASSPRQDLVAQYF.

This clone was detected only once. This rearrangement joins TRBV28 to TRBJ2-4; D is unclear. Germline V gene sequence: CDR1 MDHEN, CDR2 SYDVKM. V dropped 8 bases and J dropped 7 bases, with 18 bases sitting between them. The CDR3 is 14 amino acids. CDR3 amino acids: CASYEASPGNIQYF. In DNA, the CDR3 is TGTGCCAGCTACGAGGCCAGCCCTGGGAACATTCAGTACTTC.

In this sample, this clone turned up once. CDR3 sequence: CATSRTPEGAPREQYF. The CDR3 DNA sequence: TGTGCCACCAGCAGAACACCGGAGGGGGCTCCCCGCGAGCAGTACTTC. The V and J genes are TRBV15 and TRBJ2-7, with D maybe TRBD1 (7 bases). V gave up 2 bases and J gave up 6 bases, with 20 bases separating them. CDR3 size: 16 residues. Germline values: CDR1 LNHNV, CDR2 YYDKDF (reference sequence). Full variable domain (remainder filled in from reference TRBV15 and TRBJ2-7): DAMVIQNPRYQVTQFGKPVTLSCSQTLNHNVMYWYQQKSSQAPKLLFHYYDKDFNNEADTPDNFQSRRPNTSFCFLDIRSPGLGDTAMYLCATSRTPEGAPREQYFGPGTRLTVT.

The chain recombines TRBV30 with TRBJ1-4; 10 nucleotides line up with TRBD1. The CDR3 contains 15 residues. Germline CDR1 is GTSNPN and CDR2 is SVGIG (reference sequence). With 1 base clipped from V and 4 bases from J, the junction kept 3 bases outside the gene matches. Here the CDR3 reads CAWSAGTGVNEKLFF. For the CDR3, the DNA is TGTGCCTGGAGTGCCGGGACAGGGGTTAATGAAAAACTGTTTTTT.

The chain is built from TRBV10-3 and TRBJ2-1, with TRBD2 as a possible D gene (5 bases). CDR3 size: 14 residues. Germline V gene lookup returns CDR1 ENHRY and CDR2 SYGVKD. The V gene lost 7 bases and the J gene lost 4 bases, with 14 bases spanning the gap. The CDR3 DNA reads TGTGCCATCATCCGGGATGAGGGTTACAATGAGCAGTTCTTC. The encoded protein is CAIIRDEGYNEQFF.

The rearrangement links TRBV30 to TRBJ1-4; D call uncertain. CDR1 is GTSNPN and CDR2 is SVGIG in the germline V gene (reference sequence). CDR3 size: 12 residues. The germline V and J ends were trimmed by 0 bases and 10 bases, with 9 bases remaining between them. CDR3 protein: CAWSVEGGKLFF. The CDR3 bases are TGTGCCTGGAGTGTTGAGGGCGGAAAACTGTTTTTT.

The chain combines TRBV27 with TRBJ2-5; 7 positions agree with TRBD2. Germline CDR1 reads MNHEY; CDR2 reads SMNVEV (reference sequence). The CDR3 length is 17 residues. V lost 3 bases to trimming and J lost 0 bases; unmatched junction nucleotides: 10. CDR3: CASSFRGAGPHQETQYF. The CDR3 bases are TGTGCCAGCAGTTTTCGGGGAGCGGGGCCCCACCAAGAGACCCAGTACTTC.

This chain joins TRBV7-2 and TRBJ2-1; 9 bases map to TRBD2. V lost 4 bases and J lost 5; bases outside the gene matches: 9. Germline-derived CDR1 and CDR2 are SGHTA and FQGNSA. This CDR3 region has 16 residues. DNA for the CDR3: TGTGCCAGCAGCTCCTCGTTTGGCGGGAGGGACAATGAGCAGTTCTTC. Amino acids: CASSSSFGGRDNEQFF.

The V gene is TRBV4-1, the J gene TRBJ2-1; 9 bases line up with TRBD2. After removal of 0 bases from V and 0 bases from J, the junction contained 3 bases not matched to a gene. The CDR3 consists of 17 residues. CDR1 is MGHRA, CDR2 YSYEKL, per germline. The CDR3 DNA reads as TGCGCCAGCAGCCAAGATGCGACTAGCGGCTCCTACAATGAGCAGTTCTTC. Translating gives CASSQDATSGSYNEQFF.

This chain joins TRBV6-5 and TRBJ1-5; D might be TRBD1 (5 bases). CDR1 MNHEY and CDR2 SVGAGI come from the germline V gene. The CDR3 is 13 amino acids. This CDR3 reads CATLGGAGQPQHF. CDR3 in DNA: TGTGCTACTCTTGGCGGGGCGGGTCAGCCCCAGCATTTT.

The gene calls are TRBV6-4 and TRBJ2-7, with 12 bases lining up with TRBD2. CDR3 size: 15 residues. V was pared by 0 bases and J by 5 bases, with 2 bases of the junction left unmatched. Germline CDR1 is MRHNA and CDR2 is SNTAGT. In DNA, the CDR3 is TGTGCCAGCAGTGACTCGACTAGCGGGAGCGACGAGCAGTACTTC. It translates to CASSDSTSGSDEQYF.

The gene calls are TRBV7-2 and TRBJ2-3; 8 nucleotides line up with TRBD2. Trimming at V came to 3 bases and at J to 2 bases, leaving 4 bases not matched to a gene. The CDR3 loop spans 15 amino acids. Germline-derived CDR1 and CDR2 are SGHTA and FQGNSA. The CDR3 loop reads CASSFRGRPTDTQYF. CDR3 in DNA: TGTGCCAGCAGCTTCCGCGGGAGGCCCACAGATACGCAGTATTTT.